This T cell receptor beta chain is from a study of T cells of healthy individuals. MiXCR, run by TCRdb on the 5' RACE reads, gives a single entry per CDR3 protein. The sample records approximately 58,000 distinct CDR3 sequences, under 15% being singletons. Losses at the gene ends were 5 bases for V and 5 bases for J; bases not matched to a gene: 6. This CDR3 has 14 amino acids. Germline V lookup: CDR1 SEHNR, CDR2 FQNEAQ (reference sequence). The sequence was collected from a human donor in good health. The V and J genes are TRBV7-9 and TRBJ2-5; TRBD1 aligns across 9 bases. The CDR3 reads CASSADRGRETQYF. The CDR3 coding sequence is TGTGCCAGCAGCGCGGACAGGGGCCGTGAGACCCAGTACTTC. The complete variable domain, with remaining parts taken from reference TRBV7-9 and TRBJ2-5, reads DTGVSQNPRHKITKRGQNVTFRCDPISEHNRLYWYRQTLGQGPEFLTYFQNEAQLEKSRLLSDRFSAERPKGSFSTLEIQRTEQGDSAMYLCASSADRGRETQYFGPGTRLLVL.